This entry lists 20 T cell receptor beta chains sequenced from one sample in a study of PD-L1 blockade in urothelial cancer. Repertoires were generated with immunoSEQ multiplex PCR, while TCRdb's copy carries only in-frame clones and drops some. The sample carries about 50,000 clones, 80% to 90% recorded once. Time point of the sample: pretreatment peripheral blood. The specimen comprised PBMCs, sampled around atezolizumab (anti-PD-L1) treatment. These receptors were collected from a man between 65 and 85 years old with urothelial cancer.

V usage is TRBV5-1 and J usage is TRBJ2-3; 7 nucleotides agree with TRBD1. The CDR3 is 14 amino acids. After removal of 4 bases from V and 3 bases from J, the junction contained 5 bases not matched to a gene. The V gene's germline CDR1 is SGHRS and CDR2 YFSETQ. CDR3 sequence (DNA): TGCGCCAGCAGCACGGGACAGCTTACAGATACGCAGTATTTT. Protein product: CASSTGQLTDTQYF.

The chain uses TRBV11-2 and TRBJ1-1; D possibly corresponds to TRBD1 (5 bases). CDR1 is SGHAT and CDR2 is FQNNGV in the germline V gene. The V gene lost 0 bases and the J gene lost 5 bases, with 13 bases spanning the gap. The CDR3 consists of 15 residues. The CDR3 DNA follows: TGTGCCAGCAGCTTAGATAGGGCCAGGGCAACTGAAGCTTTCTTT. It is translated as CASSLDRARATEAFF.

This clone appeared a few times. J is TRBJ1-1 and V is TRBV5-6; D unresolved. Trimming pared 0 bases from V and 5 bases from J, leaving 20 bases between. This CDR3 is 17 amino acids long. CDR1 is SGHDT and CDR2 is YYEEEE in the germline V gene. In nucleotides, the CDR3 is TGTGCCAGCAGCTTGGACCCGGCAGGTCGGAGAGGGACTGAAGCTTTCTTT. Protein sequence: CASSLDPAGRRGTEAFF.

The chain uses TRBV6-1 and TRBJ2-5; D call uncertain. From germline, CDR1 is MNHNS and CDR2 SASEGT. The V gene lost 4 bases and the J gene lost 1 base, with 7 bases spanning the gap. This CDR3 has 13 amino acids. Written as DNA, the CDR3 is TGTGCCAGCAGTGGTCAGTCCCAAGAGACCCAGTACTTC. It codes for CASSGQSQETQYF.

The V and J genes are TRBV5-4 and TRBJ2-2; 7 bases match TRBD1. V lost 0 bases, J lost 7 bases, and 3 bases stayed unmatched. The CDR3 sequence is 14 residues long. Germline lookup yields CDR1 SGHNT and CDR2 YYREEE (reference sequence). The CDR3 region is CASSLEQGIGELFF. For the CDR3, the DNA is TGTGCCAGCAGCTTGGAACAGGGGATCGGGGAGCTGTTTTTT.

V is TRBV5-1 and J is TRBJ2-5; D call uncertain. The ends were cut back, 2 bases at V and 5 bases at J, with 13 bases in the middle. Germline loops: CDR1 SGHRS, CDR2 YFSETQ. The CDR3 loop spans 14 amino acids. Here the CDR3 DNA reads TGCGCCAGCAGCTTCATAGTACAGCCGGAGACCCAGTACTTC. Protein: CASSFIVQPETQYF. Variable domain in full (rest from reference TRBV5-1 and TRBJ2-5): KAGVTQTPRYLIKTRGQQVTLSCSPISGHRSVSWYQQTPGQGLQFLFEYFSETQRNKGNFPGRFSGRQFSNSRSEMNVSTLELGDSALYLCASSFIVQPETQYFGPGTRLLVL.

The chain links TRBV5-1 to TRBJ2-5; D gene ambiguous. The CDR3 is 15 amino acids. Germline V CDR1 and CDR2: SGHRS, YFSETQ. Trimming pared 0 bases from V and 2 bases from J, leaving 11 bases between. This CDR3 reads CASSLAGQTQETQYF. For the CDR3, the DNA is TGCGCCAGCAGCTTGGCTGGGCAGACACAAGAGACCCAGTACTTC.

This clone occurred a few times. V usage is TRBV19 and J usage is TRBJ1-2; D possibly corresponds to TRBD1 (6 bases). Trimming left V 9 bases short and J 6 bases short, with 14 bases between. The CDR3 has 12 residues. Per germline, CDR1 LNHDA and CDR2 SQIVND (reference sequence). In nucleotides, the CDR3 is TGTGCCAGCGACTCCAGGGGCGATGGCTACACCTTC. As protein: CASDSRGDGYTF.

To note about this clone: This same CDR3 is encoded by further DNA sequences in the sample. The V call is TRBV7-2, the J call TRBJ1-1; a weak D match, TRBD1 (6 bases). There are 14 residues in the CDR3. Germline V gene sequence: CDR1 SGHTA, CDR2 FQGNSA. V gave up 3 bases and J gave up 2 bases, with 10 bases separating them. CDR3 sequence (DNA): TGTGCCAGCAGCTTGCTGGGACAAAACACTGAAGCTTTCTTT. Its translation is CASSLLGQNTEAFF. Supplemented by reference TRBV7-2 and TRBJ1-1, the full variable domain reads GAGVSQSPSNKVTEKGKDVELRCDPISGHTALYWYRQSLGQGLEFLIYFQGNSAPDKSGLPSDRFSAERTGGSVSTLTIQRTQQEDSAVYLCASSLLGQNTEAFFGQGTRLTVV.

The V call is TRBV4-3, the J call TRBJ1-4; 7 bases map to TRBD1. The length of the CDR3 is 19 residues. Germline lookup yields CDR1 LGHNA and CDR2 YSLEER. The V gene end was trimmed by 0 bases and the J gene end by 3 bases; junction bases not matched to a gene: 13. CDR3 amino acids: CASSQDRQGKWTANEKLFF. In DNA form, the CDR3 reads TGCGCCAGCAGCCAAGATCGACAGGGAAAATGGACGGCTAATGAAAAACTGTTTTTT.

The chain recombines TRBV5-1 with TRBJ2-7; 7 nucleotides line up with TRBD1. CDR3 length: 16 residues. Germline V gene sequence: CDR1 SGHRS, CDR2 YFSETQ. V lost 1 base to trimming and J lost 0 bases; unmatched junction nucleotides: 7. CDR3 nucleotide sequence: TGCGCCAGCAGCTTGACGGACAGGCCCGACTCCTACGAGCAGTACTTC. Translating it yields CASSLTDRPDSYEQYF.

The chain employs TRBV5-1 and TRBJ2-7, with 9 bases matching TRBD2. In germline, CDR1 is SGHRS, CDR2 YFSETQ. CDR3 length equals 15 residues. V was pared by 4 bases and J by 2 bases, with 7 bases of the junction left unmatched. The CDR3 is CASSPGSGGAYEQYF. DNA of the CDR3: TGCGCCAGCAGCCCCGGTAGCGGGGGAGCCTACGAGCAGTACTTC.

The gene calls are TRBV29-1 and TRBJ1-2; D uncertain. Germline-derived CDR1 and CDR2 are SQVTM and ANQGSEA. The CDR3 is 11 amino acids. Trimming pared 4 bases from V and 6 bases from J, leaving 9 bases between. The CDR3 loop is CSVAPTDGYTF. Written as DNA, the CDR3 is TGCAGCGTTGCCCCTACTGATGGCTACACCTTC.

The genes are TRBV28 and TRBJ1-5; 8 bases are a match to TRBD1. Germline values: CDR1 MDHEN, CDR2 SYDVKM. The CDR3 has 16 amino acids. Trimming at V came to 3 bases and at J to 3 bases, leaving 7 bases not matched to a gene. The CDR3 here is CASSFNNRGYNQPQHF. In nucleotides, the CDR3 is TGTGCCAGCAGTTTCAACAACAGGGGGTACAATCAGCCCCAGCATTTT.

This chain connects TRBV18 to TRBJ2-2, with D tentatively TRBD2 (5 bases). The germline V gene encodes CDR1 KGHSH and CDR2 LQKENI. The CDR3 loop spans 11 amino acids. V lost 8 bases and J lost 7, with 8 bases in between. CDR3 nucleotide sequence: TGTGCCAGCGGACTGGGCGGGGAGCTGTTTTTT. It yields the protein CASGLGGELFF.

The chain couples TRBV14 to TRBJ2-1, with D tentatively TRBD2 (5 bases). The CDR3 extends over 15 amino acids. Trimming took 6 bases from V and 10 from J, leaving 22 bases between them. Germline V gives CDR1 SGHDN, CDR2 FVKESK. The CDR3 coding sequence is TGTGCCAGCAGGGAGACGGCGGGCCATCCCGGGGAGCAGTTCTTC. Its protein product is CASRETAGHPGEQFF.

The chain is built from TRBV7-2 and TRBJ1-5, with D maybe TRBD1 (5 bases). V lost 2 bases and J lost 1, with 12 bases in between. CDR3 length: 16 amino acids. Germline CDR1 reads SGHTA; CDR2 reads FQGNSA. The CDR3 reads CASSLFRAGSNQPQHF. The CDR3 coding sequence is TGTGCCAGCAGCTTATTCAGGGCAGGGAGCAATCAGCCCCAGCATTTT.

This clone came up once. J is TRBJ1-5 and V is TRBV6-1, with TRBD1 matching 12 bases. CDR1 and CDR2 from the germline V gene are MNHNS and SASEGT. Trimming at V came to 6 bases and at J to 5 bases, leaving 2 bases not matched to a gene. CDR3 length: 14 residues. The CDR3 here is CASRGQGAYQPQHF. The DNA of the CDR3 is TGTGCCAGCAGGGGACAGGGGGCTTATCAGCCCCAGCATTTT.

The chain recombines TRBV7-9 with TRBJ2-2; perhaps TRBD2 as D (6 bases). Germline loops: CDR1 SEHNR, CDR2 FQNEAQ (reference sequence). This CDR3 has 14 amino acids. V was clipped by 0 bases and J by 5 bases, with 7 bases between them. The CDR3 region has the DNA TGTGCCAGCAGCTTAGCGGGGGGAACCGGGGAGCTGTTTTTT. Translated, it gives CASSLAGGTGELFF.

The genes are TRBV15 and TRBJ2-3; 11 nucleotides agree with TRBD2. The CDR3 is 16 residues long. V shed 5 bases and J 4 bases; nucleotides not matched to a gene: 8. In germline, CDR1 is LNHNV, CDR2 YYDKDF (reference sequence). The DNA of the CDR3 is TGTGCCACCAGCCCAAGACTAGCGGGGACGGCAGATACGCAGTATTTT. This sequence encodes CATSPRLAGTADTQYF.